What follows are 25 T cell receptor beta chains derived from one specimen sequenced in a study of blood T cell repertoires in COVID-19. Sequenced by immunoSEQ multiplex PCR; TCRdb stores in-frame clones only, minus some. The table includes 150,000 to 200,000 clones, roughly 80% detected once. The sequencing sample was made of peripheral blood. These receptors were obtained from a man between 65 and 85 years old with acute or convalescent COVID-19.

The genes are TRBV4-2 and TRBJ2-3, with 15 bases fitting TRBD2. V was pared by 0 bases and J by 4 bases, with 5 bases of the junction left unmatched. Germline CDR1 reads LGHNA; CDR2 reads YNFKEQ. The CDR3 length is 18 residues. CDR3 amino acids: CASSQDHRTSGGADTQYF. CDR3 DNA: TGTGCCAGCAGCCAAGATCATCGGACTAGCGGGGGGGCAGATACGCAGTATTTT.

This clone was found a few times. The V and J genes are TRBV2 and TRBJ2-2, with TRBD1 as a possible D gene (6 bases). Trimming stripped 0 bases from V and 2 bases from J, with 10 bases between. Germline assignment: CDR1 SNHLY and CDR2 FYNNEI. This CDR3 is built from 16 residues. The CDR3 DNA is TGTGCCAGCAGTGAAGCGAGGACAGCAAACACCGGGGAGCTGTTTTTT. This sequence encodes CASSEARTANTGELFF.

The J gene is TRBJ2-2, the V gene TRBV5-1; TRBD2 might be the D (5 bases). This CDR3 spans 14 amino acids. Per the germline V gene, CDR1 is SGHRS and CDR2 is YFSETQ. Trimming shortened V by 5 bases and J by 7 bases, and 15 bases separated the two germline ends. Written as DNA, the CDR3 is TGCGCCAGCAGTGTTGAACCTGCGGGCGGGGAGCTGTTTTTT. As protein: CASSVEPAGGELFF.

This clone has more than one count but fewer than ten. This chain connects TRBV20-1 to TRBJ2-7; the match to TRBD2 covers 11 bases. The CDR3 length is 14 residues. The ends lost 3 bases at V and 3 bases at J; junction bases unmatched: 4. The germline V gene has CDR1 DFQATT and CDR2 SNEGSKA (reference sequence). CDR3 loop: CSASRLAGGYEQYF. The CDR3, as DNA: TGCAGTGCTAGTCGGCTAGCGGGGGGCTACGAGCAGTACTTC.

V gene TRBV7-9 combines with J gene TRBJ2-7, with D maybe TRBD1 (6 bases). Germline V gene lookup returns CDR1 SEHNR and CDR2 FQNEAQ (reference sequence). Trimming left V 4 bases short and J 2 bases short, with 18 bases between. There are 16 residues in the CDR3. The CDR3 is CASSYLGDNWPYEQYF. CDR3 in DNA: TGTGCCAGCAGCTATCTCGGGGACAACTGGCCCTACGAGCAGTACTTC.

The chain has TRBV27 and TRBJ2-7, with TRBD1 matching over 7 bases. This CDR3 spans 14 amino acids. The ends lost 3 bases at V and 3 bases at J; junction bases unmatched: 5. CDR1 is MNHEY, CDR2 SMNVEV, per germline (reference sequence). The CDR3 DNA reads as TGTGCCAGCAGTTTCAGGGGGTTGTACTACGAGCAGTACTTC. Residues: CASSFRGLYYEQYF.

This sequence joins TRBV28 and TRBJ1-1, with TRBD1 matching 7 bases. V lost 7 bases to trimming and J lost 0 bases; unmatched junction nucleotides: 11. Germline values: CDR1 MDHEN, CDR2 SYDVKM. The CDR3 totals 16 residues. The CDR3 DNA reads as TGTGCCAGCATCGAATTACAGGGGACCCTGAACACTGAAGCTTTCTTT. This encodes CASIELQGTLNTEAFF.

The CDR3 region has the DNA TGTGCCAGCAGACAGTCGCACGAGGGGGCGGATAATGAAAAACTGTTTTTT. This codes for CASRQSHEGADNEKLFF. The rearrangement joins TRBV27 to TRBJ1-4, with 7 positions matching TRBD1. Germline CDR1 and CDR2: MNHEY and SMNVEV (reference sequence). Trimming took 6 bases from V and 4 from J; bases not matched to a gene: 14. CDR3 size: 17 residues.

The rearrangement uses TRBV30 and TRBJ2-1, with D perhaps matching TRBD1 (7 bases). The CDR3 sequence is 12 residues long. The V gene lost 2 bases and the J gene lost 7 bases, with 9 bases spanning the gap. Germline V lookup: CDR1 GTSNPN, CDR2 SVGIG (reference sequence). Here the CDR3 reads CAWSPGGNEQFF. CDR3 nucleotide sequence: TGTGCCTGGAGTCCAGGGGGGAATGAGCAGTTCTTC.

The V call is TRBV28, the J call TRBJ1-1; 11 nucleotides line up with TRBD1. The junction had 15 bases not matched to a gene; V was cut back by 4 bases and J by 5 bases. CDR3 length: 18 residues. CDR1 is MDHEN, CDR2 SYDVKM, per germline. The CDR3 DNA reads TGTGCCAGCAGTTCTTCCAGTTGGGACAGGGGGAGAGAGACTGAAGCTTTCTTT. Translation gives CASSSSSWDRGRETEAFF.

This clone was counted a few times. The V call is TRBV29-1, the J call TRBJ1-5; weak D call: TRBD1 (5 bases). The CDR3 length is 12 residues. The germline V gene encodes CDR1 SQVTM and CDR2 ANQGSEA. V was cut by 4 bases and J by 1 base, with 5 bases left in between. CDR3 sequence: CSVGQSNQPQHF. In DNA, the CDR3 is TGCAGCGTTGGACAGAGCAATCAGCCCCAGCATTTT.

The chain combines TRBV3-1 (or the pseudogene TRBV3-2) with TRBJ1-2, with a weak D call TRBD1 (6 bases). V was shortened by 1 base and J by 4 bases, with 22 bases between the two germline ends. CDR3 length equals 18 residues. CDR1 LGHDT and CDR2 YNNKEL come from the germline V gene (reference sequence). CDR3 in DNA: TGTGCCAGCAGCCAAGTTACACTTGGGGGGGGCCTTACCTATGGCTACACCTTC. It is translated as CASSQVTLGGGLTYGYTF.

This clone was seen once. The gene calls are TRBV15 and TRBJ2-2; D is undetermined. This CDR3 is 13 amino acids long. The germline V gene has CDR1 LNHNV and CDR2 YYDKDF (reference sequence). Trimming took off 5 bases at V and 4 bases at J, with 8 bases between the two ends. CDR3 sequence (DNA): TGTGCCACCAGCGAACAGCTCACCGGGGAGCTGTTTTTT. Its protein product is CATSEQLTGELFF.

Written as DNA, the CDR3 is TGTGCCAGCTCTCCCACGACAGGGAGTCAGCCCCAGCATTTT. This encodes CASSPTTGSQPQHF. The V call is TRBV18, the J call TRBJ1-5; 7 bases are a match to TRBD1. The V gene end was trimmed by 6 bases and the J gene end by 6 bases; junction bases not matched to a gene: 8. Germline CDR1 KGHSH, CDR2 LQKENI. The CDR3 has 14 amino acids.

About this clone itself: The sample has other DNA sequences that encode this CDR3 too. This chain connects TRBV6-5 to TRBJ2-1; 7 bases align to TRBD1. CDR3 length: 15 amino acids. The V segment lost 6 bases and the J segment 1 base; nucleotides outside the gene matches: 6. The V gene's germline CDR1 is MNHEY and CDR2 SVGAGI. The CDR3 spells CASSRDRSSYNEQFF. The CDR3, as DNA: TGTGCCAGCAGCCGGGACAGATCATCCTACAATGAGCAGTTCTTC.

The V gene is TRBV9, the J gene TRBJ1-4; 9 positions agree with TRBD1. V was pared by 4 bases and J by 7 bases, with 5 bases of the junction left unmatched. The CDR3 runs to 14 residues. The germline V gene encodes CDR1 SGDLS and CDR2 YYNGEE. The CDR3 bases are TGTGCCAGCAGCACCGGGACAGGGTTTGAAAAACTGTTTTTT. Translation gives CASSTGTGFEKLFF.

The V and J genes are TRBV5-1 and TRBJ1-6; TRBD1 matches 9 bases. V lost 2 bases and J lost 6; bases outside the gene matches: 6. CDR3 length: 16 residues. Germline V gene sequence: CDR1 SGHRS, CDR2 YFSETQ. CDR3 in amino acids: CASSFGTGRGNSPLHF. The DNA of the CDR3 is TGCGCCAGCAGCTTTGGGACAGGGAGGGGTAATTCACCCCTCCACTTT.

This chain connects TRBV6-1 to TRBJ2-3; D is unresolved. Trimming stripped 4 bases from V and 3 bases from J, with 8 bases between. The CDR3 is 13 residues long. CDR1 is MNHNS and CDR2 is SASEGT in the germline V gene. The CDR3 region is CASSGATTDTQYF. As DNA, the CDR3 is TGTGCCAGCAGTGGAGCGACTACAGATACGCAGTATTTT.

J is TRBJ2-1 and V is TRBV3-1 (or the pseudogene TRBV3-2); TRBD2 matches 14 bases. Per germline, CDR1 LGHDT and CDR2 YNNKEL (reference sequence). The V segment lost 6 bases and the J segment 12 bases; nucleotides outside the gene matches: 16. The CDR3 contains 17 residues. The CDR3 DNA reads as TGTGCCAGCAGACCTACAGGGAGGGGACTAGCGGGAGCTGGGCAGTTCTTC. This sequence encodes CASRPTGRGLAGAGQFF.

This sequence joins TRBV5-6 and TRBJ1-2, with D possibly TRBD1 on 5 matching bases. Germline V CDR1 and CDR2: SGHDT, YYEEEE. The CDR3 consists of 14 residues. The germline V and J ends were trimmed by 6 bases and 5 bases, with 17 bases remaining between them. The CDR3 is CASNGGLLFYGYTF. CDR3 sequence (DNA): TGTGCCAGCAACGGGGGACTACTTTTTTATGGCTACACCTTC. The variable domain in full, with the rest retrieved from reference TRBV5-6 and TRBJ1-2, is DAGVTQSPTHLIKTRGQQVTLRCSPKSGHDTVSWYQQALGQGPQFIFQYYEEEERQRGNFPDRFSGHQFPNYSSELNVNALLLGDSALYLCASNGGLLFYGYTFGSGTRLTVV.

The chain links TRBV5-1 to TRBJ2-6; no clear D. Germline V lookup: CDR1 SGHRS, CDR2 YFSETQ. The V gene lost 3 bases and the J gene lost 0 bases, with 10 bases spanning the gap. The CDR3 sequence is 16 residues long. CDR3 bases: TGCGCCAGCAGCTCATCCCCCGGCTCTGGGGCCAACGTCCTGACTTTC. Its translation: CASSSSPGSGANVLTF.

The chain employs TRBV25-1 and TRBJ2-2; TRBD2 matches 10 bases. The CDR3 consists of 16 residues. Germline V lookup: CDR1 MGHDK, CDR2 SYGVNS. V shed 5 bases and J 0 bases; nucleotides not matched to a gene: 3. The CDR3 sequence is CASSKLAGANTGELFF. In DNA, the CDR3 is TGTGCCAGCAGTAAGCTAGCGGGGGCGAACACCGGGGAGCTGTTTTTT.

This clone came up many times. The genes are TRBV7-6 and TRBJ1-3; D possibly corresponds to TRBD1 (6 bases). The V end lost 0 bases, the J end lost 0 bases, and 15 bases lay between the germline ends. CDR1 is SGHVS and CDR2 is FNYEAQ in the germline V gene. CDR3 length: 18 amino acids. For the CDR3, the DNA is TGTGCCAGCAGCTTAGCTGCTAGGATCAGGGGCTCTGGAAACACCATATATTTT. This gives the protein CASSLAARIRGSGNTIYF.

The J gene is TRBJ1-1, the V gene TRBV27; TRBD1 might be the D (5 bases). Trimming took off 2 bases at V and 1 base at J, with 8 bases between the two ends. CDR1 is MNHEY and CDR2 is SMNVEV in the germline V gene (reference sequence). The CDR3 totals 14 residues. This CDR3 is CASSLGGWNTEAFF. CDR3 bases: TGTGCCAGCAGTTTAGGGGGGTGGAACACTGAAGCTTTCTTT.

This chain joins TRBV2 and TRBJ1-2; perhaps TRBD1 as D (5 bases). CDR1 is SNHLY, CDR2 FYNNEI, per germline. This CDR3 spans 13 amino acids. Trimming took off 4 bases at V and 7 bases at J, with 13 bases between the two ends. The CDR3 coding sequence is TGTGCCAGCAGTGTAGGTTTCAGGGCTGGCTACACCTTC. Translation gives CASSVGFRAGYTF.